The 31 T cell receptor beta chains given below trace back to one sample, sequenced in a study of OX40 agonist ivuxolimab in advanced cancers. Clones were sequenced by immunoSEQ multiplex PCR, and TCRdb holds only the in-frame ones, with some missing. Of roughly 62,000 clones detected, 85% appear once; the ten largest clones hold about 4%. The sample here was CD4+ or CD8+ T cells sorted from blood, taken in a trial of the OX40 agonist ivuxolimab. Receptor source: an adult with an advanced solid tumor such as melanoma, head and neck, liver or kidney cancer.

This clone was found a few times. V and J are TRBV2 and TRBJ1-2; D possibly corresponds to TRBD1 (5 bases). Trimming took 1 base from V and 0 from J, leaving 12 bases between them. The CDR3 loop spans 16 amino acids. The germline gives CDR1 SNHLY, CDR2 FYNNEI. CDR3 loop: CASSEVTVPTNYGYTF. The CDR3 DNA reads TGTGCCAGCAGTGAAGTGACAGTCCCCACTAACTATGGCTACACCTTC.

This sequence joins TRBV7-3 and TRBJ2-3; D uncertain. CDR1 SGHTA and CDR2 FQGTGA come from the germline V gene. Trimming removed 4 bases from V and 0 bases from J, with 2 bases in between. The CDR3 loop spans 12 amino acids. The CDR3 is CASSSSTDTQYF. The CDR3 region has the DNA TGTGCCAGCAGCTCGAGCACAGATACGCAGTATTTT.

The chain combines TRBV5-1 with TRBJ2-2; D unclear. Germline V lookup: CDR1 SGHRS, CDR2 YFSETQ. The CDR3 loop spans 16 amino acids. The V gene lost 1 base and the J gene lost 0 bases, with 10 bases spanning the gap. CDR3 coding DNA: TGCGCCAGCAGCTTGAGGGATATAGCGAACACCGGGGAGCTGTTTTTT. Protein sequence: CASSLRDIANTGELFF.

The chain carries TRBV27 and TRBJ2-3; D is perhaps TRBD2 (6 bases). This CDR3 region has 15 residues. V lost 7 bases, J lost 3 bases, and 17 bases lay in between. The germline V gene encodes CDR1 MNHEY and CDR2 SMNVEV (reference sequence). The CDR3 nucleotides are TGTGCCAGCAACCCTCGGGGCGGGGTGACAGATACGCAGTATTTT. Amino acids: CASNPRGGVTDTQYF.

The chain employs TRBV19 and TRBJ1-5, with a weak D call TRBD1 (5 bases). The germline V and J ends were trimmed by 2 bases and 3 bases, with 11 bases remaining between them. Looked up from germline, CDR1 is LNHDA and CDR2 is SQIVND (reference sequence). The CDR3 length is 15 residues. DNA of the CDR3: TGTGCCAGTAGTATACCCCTGGGGGACAATCAGCCCCAGCATTTT. Residues: CASSIPLGDNQPQHF.

The CDR3: CARPFSHTNNNQPQHF. The CDR3 bases are TGTGCCAGACCCTTCAGCCATACAAATAACAATCAGCCCCAGCATTTT. This sequence joins TRBV19 and TRBJ1-5; no reliable D call. The CDR3 totals 16 residues. Germline CDR1 is LNHDA and CDR2 is SQIVND (reference sequence). With 9 bases removed from V and 3 bases from J, the gap between germline ends came to 21 bases.

This rearrangement joins TRBV19 to TRBJ2-4; possible D gene TRBD1, 5 bases. CDR3 length equals 12 residues. From germline, CDR1 is LNHDA and CDR2 SQIVND (reference sequence). V gave up 7 bases and J gave up 1 base, with 5 bases separating them. This CDR3 is CASKGAKNIQYF. The CDR3 region has the DNA TGTGCCAGTAAGGGGGCCAAAAACATTCAGTACTTC.

V and J are TRBV14 and TRBJ2-2; tentatively, D is TRBD1 (7 bases). CDR1 and CDR2 from the germline V gene are SGHDN and FVKESK. The V gene lost 1 base and the J gene lost 15 bases, with 18 bases spanning the gap. The CDR3 is 14 amino acids. The CDR3 DNA reads TGTGCCAGCAGCCAAGTGACAGGGATCAGGAGGGTGTTTTTT. Translation: CASSQVTGIRRVFF.

The rearrangement uses TRBV29-1 and TRBJ2-5; 8 bases align to TRBD1. The CDR3 is 12 residues long. Trimming took 4 bases from V and 11 from J; bases not matched to a gene: 9. Per germline, CDR1 SQVTM and CDR2 ANQGSEA. For the CDR3, the DNA is TGCAGCGTTGCCGCAGGGGGCTGGGAGCAGTACTTC. Its translation is CSVAAGGWEQYF.

The J gene is TRBJ1-4, the V gene TRBV18, with D hard to call. CDR3 length: 14 residues. Germline values: CDR1 KGHSH, CDR2 LQKENI. Trimming removed 2 bases from V and 4 bases from J, with 8 bases in between. The CDR3 sequence is CASSPSGFNEKLFF. Written as DNA, the CDR3 is TGTGCCAGCTCACCATCGGGGTTTAATGAAAAACTGTTTTTT.

This clone was recorded a few times. The CDR3 loop is CASSLAQSGGAGKTQYF. As DNA, the CDR3 is TGTGCCAGCAGCTTGGCCCAGAGCGGGGGGGCCGGGAAGACCCAGTACTTC. This chain connects TRBV5-4 to TRBJ2-5; 10 bases agree with TRBD2. CDR1 SGHNT and CDR2 YYREEE come from the germline V gene (reference sequence). The CDR3 contains 17 residues. Trimming at V came to 0 bases and at J to 6 bases, leaving 11 bases not matched to a gene.

The chain combines TRBV6-6 with TRBJ1-1, with TRBD1 as a possible D gene (6 bases). Trimming stripped 6 bases from V and 1 base from J, with 12 bases between. CDR1 and CDR2 from the germline V gene are MNHNY and SVGAGI (reference sequence). This CDR3 spans 14 amino acids. CDR3 in DNA: TGTGCCAGCAGCTTCGACAGGAGGAACACTGAAGCTTTCTTT. Its protein is CASSFDRRNTEAFF.

This chain joins TRBV7-9 and TRBJ2-1; tentative D call: TRBD2 (5 bases). The CDR3 covers 15 residues. Germline V gene sequence: CDR1 SEHNR, CDR2 FQNEAQ (reference sequence). Trimming removed 2 bases from V and 6 bases from J, with 14 bases in between. CDR3 DNA: TGTGCCAGCAGCTTAAGGGCAACTAGTACCAATGAGCAGTTCTTC. Its protein product is CASSLRATSTNEQFF.

This chain uses TRBV11-2 with TRBJ1-3, with D unclear. Germline V gene sequence: CDR1 SGHAT, CDR2 FQNNGV. The CDR3 runs to 14 residues. The V end was cut by 1 base, the J end by 2 bases, with 6 bases between. The CDR3 region is CASSLGSPGNTIYF. DNA of the CDR3: TGTGCCAGCAGCTTAGGGTCCCCTGGAAACACCATATATTTT. Using reference TRBV11-2 and TRBJ1-3 for the parts outside the CDR3, the full variable domain is EAGVAQSPRYKIIEKRQSVAFWCNPISGHATLYWYQQILGQGPKLLIQFQNNGVVDDSQLPKDRFSAERLKGVDSTLKIQPAKLEDSAVYLCASSLGSPGNTIYFGEGSWLTVV.

The chain carries TRBV29-1 and TRBJ2-3, with D maybe TRBD2 (6 bases). This CDR3 contains 12 residues. CDR1 is SQVTM and CDR2 is ANQGSEA in the germline V gene. The ends were cut back, 4 bases at V and 4 bases at J, with 9 bases in the middle. DNA of the CDR3: TGCAGCGTTGGCGGGGTAGCAGATACGCAGTATTTT. Translated: CSVGGVADTQYF.

The rearrangement joins TRBV6-6 to TRBJ2-1; maybe TRBD1 (6 bases). The V end was cut by 2 bases, the J end by 10 bases, with 9 bases between. This CDR3 spans 12 amino acids. Germline values: CDR1 MNHNY, CDR2 SVGAGI (reference sequence). The CDR3 DNA is TGTGCCAGCAGTTACGTCGGGACAGAGCAGTTCTTC. This sequence encodes CASSYVGTEQFF.

This clone was counted once. The chain combines TRBV6-1 with TRBJ2-7; the match to TRBD2 covers 7 bases. Germline CDR1 and CDR2: MNHNS and SASEGT. The CDR3 is 13 residues long. The junction had 7 bases not matched to a gene; V was cut back by 6 bases and J by 5 bases. CDR3 sequence: CASRRESVDEQYF. In DNA form, the CDR3 reads TGTGCCAGCAGGCGGGAGTCTGTTGACGAGCAGTACTTC.

J is TRBJ2-2 and V is TRBV30, with 7 bases that match TRBD1. Germline trimming cut 3 bases from V and 2 bases from J; bases unmatched to any gene: 9. Germline V gene lookup returns CDR1 GTSNPN and CDR2 SVGIG (reference sequence). The CDR3 is made up of 16 amino acids. The CDR3 DNA reads TGTGCCTGGAGCGCAACCCGGGACAGAAACACCGGGGAGCTGTTTTTT. The encoded protein is CAWSATRDRNTGELFF.

This clone was seen only a few times. The chain employs TRBV6-6 and TRBJ1-2, with no clear D. Germline V gene lookup returns CDR1 MNHNY and CDR2 SVGAGI (reference sequence). The CDR3 spans 11 residues. The V and J ends lost 9 bases and 3 bases respectively, with 8 bases between them. CDR3: CASGRDYGYTF. The DNA for the CDR3 is TGTGCCAGTGGGAGGGACTATGGCTACACCTTC.

The V gene is TRBV9, the J gene TRBJ2-5, with TRBD1 as a possible D gene (5 bases). TRBJ2-7 matches the DNA end more closely, so the J call is doubtful. CDR1 is SGDLS and CDR2 is YYNGEE in the germline V gene. This CDR3 comprises 14 residues. The CDR3 bases are TGTGCCAGCAGCGTAGATCAGGGCCCGTACGAGCAGTACTTC. As protein: CASSVDQGPYEQYF.

V usage is TRBV28 and J usage is TRBJ2-7; TRBD1 aligns across 7 bases. Germline V lookup: CDR1 MDHEN, CDR2 SYDVKM. The CDR3 spans 15 residues. V gave up 6 bases and J gave up 1 base; unmatched junction bases: 9. As DNA, the CDR3 is TGTGCCAGCAGGGCCCGACAGGGCCTATCCTACGAGCAGTACTTC. It is translated as CASRARQGLSYEQYF.

The chain combines TRBV7-9 with TRBJ2-1; D is possibly TRBD2 (6 bases). The germline V gene has CDR1 SEHNR and CDR2 FQNEAQ (reference sequence). Trimming removed 5 bases from V and 10 bases from J, with 21 bases in between. The CDR3 has 15 residues. The CDR3 DNA is TGTGCCAGCAGCCAGATATCCGGGACTGGGGGAGAGCAGTTCTTC. This encodes CASSQISGTGGEQFF. The full variable domain, rest sourced from reference TRBV7-9 and TRBJ2-1, is DTGVSQNPRHKITKRGQNVTFRCDPISEHNRLYWYRQTLGQGPEFLTYFQNEAQLEKSRLLSDRFSAERPKGSFSTLEIQRTEQGDSAMYLCASSQISGTGGEQFFGPGTRLTVL.

A note on this clone: The same CDR3 is also encoded by other DNA sequences in this sample. The chain combines TRBV9 with TRBJ1-1; D unclear. Germline CDR1 reads SGDLS; CDR2 reads YYNGEE. The CDR3 is 13 amino acids. Trimming pared 0 bases from V and 5 bases from J, leaving 8 bases between. Written as DNA, the CDR3 is TGTGCCAGCAGCGTAGGATCGGGGACTGAAGCTTTCTTT. Protein product: CASSVGSGTEAFF.

The chain carries TRBV7-3 and TRBJ2-3; tentatively, D is TRBD2 (6 bases). This CDR3 has 15 residues. Per the germline V gene, CDR1 is SGHTA and CDR2 is FQGTGA. The germline V and J ends were trimmed by 2 bases and 4 bases, with 13 bases remaining between them. CDR3 sequence reads: CASSLSGSKADTQYF. The CDR3, as DNA: TGTGCCAGCAGCTTATCCGGGAGCAAGGCAGATACGCAGTATTTT.

This chain connects TRBV25-1 to TRBJ2-3, with D perhaps matching TRBD2 (6 bases). The CDR3 covers 14 residues. Germline V gene sequence: CDR1 MGHDK, CDR2 SYGVNS. Trimming cost V 4 bases and J 5 bases, with 13 bases left between them. CDR3 amino acids: CASSVSGPKDTQYF. In DNA, the CDR3 is TGTGCCAGCAGTGTCAGCGGGCCCAAAGATACGCAGTATTTT.

This clone appeared a single time. The V and J genes are TRBV5-4 and TRBJ1-3; no clear D gene. V was pared by 0 bases and J by 5 bases, with 9 bases between. This CDR3 region has 14 residues. Germline V gives CDR1 SGHNT, CDR2 YYREEE (reference sequence). The CDR3 DNA reads TGTGCCAGCAGCTTGGAACAATACCGAAACACCATATATTTT. It specifies CASSLEQYRNTIYF.

The rearrangement joins TRBV5-1 to TRBJ2-7, with D unclear. Trimming stripped 0 bases from V and 6 bases from J, with 10 bases between. Germline V lookup: CDR1 SGHRS, CDR2 YFSETQ. CDR3 length: 13 residues. The CDR3 region has the DNA TGCGCCAGCAGCTTGGAAGGGTGGGGCGAGCAGTACTTC. Translation gives CASSLEGWGEQYF.

The V gene is TRBV5-6, the J gene TRBJ2-5; the D call may be TRBD1 or TRBD2 (7 bases each). V lost 4 bases, J lost 5 bases, and 21 bases lay in between. Germline V gene sequence: CDR1 SGHDT, CDR2 YYEEEE. This CDR3 comprises 16 residues. CDR3 in amino acids: CASSNVGRGRGETQYF. DNA for the CDR3: TGTGCCAGCAGCAACGTAGGGAGGGGGCGCGGTGAGACCCAGTACTTC.

The genes are TRBV7-9 and TRBJ2-7; D gene uncertain. Germline V gives CDR1 SEHNR, CDR2 FQNEAQ (reference sequence). Trimming took 1 base from V and 3 from J, leaving 13 bases between them. The CDR3 has 15 amino acids. The CDR3 coding sequence is TGTGCCAGCAGCTTAGGTGGCAGTGGATACTACGAGCAGTACTTC. This sequence encodes CASSLGGSGYYEQYF.

The chain has TRBV28 and TRBJ1-1; a possible D gene is TRBD1 (6 bases). The CDR3 totals 14 residues. The germline gives CDR1 MDHEN, CDR2 SYDVKM. Trimming pared 6 bases from V and 5 bases from J, leaving 16 bases between. The CDR3 DNA reads TGTGCCAGCAGCGCCCCAGGGGATGTGACTGAAGCTTTCTTT. Its protein product is CASSAPGDVTEAFF.

The chain joins TRBV27 to TRBJ2-7; 7 bases are shared with TRBD1. Germline values: CDR1 MNHEY, CDR2 SMNVEV (reference sequence). Trimming took 6 bases from V and 3 from J; bases not matched to a gene: 8. This CDR3 has 14 amino acids. CDR3 loop: CASRSGQPFYEQYF. In nucleotides, the CDR3 is TGTGCCAGCAGGTCGGGACAGCCATTCTACGAGCAGTACTTC.